This TCR beta chain was documented in a study of monozygotic twins with inflammatory bowel disease. Study findings and constraints: Healthy twins showed more clonotype sharing with others than IBD patients, especially patients with disease activity. TCRbeta diversity (inverse Simpson) was lower in IBD patients than in healthy co-twins.

The CDR3 runs 13 residues. Germline-derived CDR1 and CDR2 are SGHAT and FQNNGV. Two rounds of nested PCR, of 16 and 9 cycles, were run on TCRalpha and TCRbeta cDNA. TCRdb re-called the 5' RACE reads; one entry per CDR3 protein, DNA not given. The sample table includes around 370,000 distinct CDR3 sequences. Note on this clonotype: Its antigen is unknown.

The TCR sequence derives from a human donor with ulcerative colitis or Crohn's disease, or a healthy co-twin of an affected twin (not recorded which). Sequenced: blood. The V and J genes are TRBV11-2 and TRBJ2-3; the D call from TCRdb, TRBD1, cannot be confirmed without DNA. CDR3 sequence: CASSPGGEDTQYF. The whole variable domain, remainder taken from reference TRBV11-2 and TRBJ2-3, is EAGVAQSPRYKIIEKRQSVAFWCNPISGHATLYWYQQILGQGPKLLIQFQNNGVVDDSQLPKDRFSAERLKGVDSTLKIQPAKLEDSAVYLCASSPGGEDTQYFGPGTRLTVL.